The 7 T cell receptor beta chains below were found in one sample sequenced in a study of T cells in Graves' hyperthyroidism and ophthalmopathy. The source material, RNA transcripts, was used to amplify TCR beta CDR3 regions. The study used the HTBI primer set for a first-round RT-PCR of the TCR CDR3. TCRdb re-called the multiplex PCR reads through MiXCR, storing one row per CDR3 protein. Counted here are roughly 240,000 distinct CDR3 sequences, about 25% occurring once; the ten biggest clones make up around 40%. The sequencing sample was made of blood. Receptor source: a woman in her thirties or forties with Graves' ophthalmopathy.

The V call is TRBV28, the J call TRBJ2-5; D perhaps matches TRBD1 (6 bases). The length of the CDR3 is 14 residues. The germline V gene encodes CDR1 MDHEN and CDR2 SYDVKM. V lost 2 bases and J lost 2, with 9 bases in between. DNA of the CDR3: TGTGCCAGCAGTTTACCGACAGGTCAAGAGACCCAGTACTTC. Translated, it gives CASSLPTGQETQYF.

This clonotype came up many times. The V and J genes are TRBV6-1 and TRBJ1-1; 7 nucleotides line up with TRBD1. The germline V gene has CDR1 MNHNS and CDR2 SASEGT. With V trimmed by 4 bases and J by 4 bases, 9 bases remained unmatched. The CDR3 has 15 amino acids. The DNA of the CDR3 is TGTGCCAGCAGTGGAAGGGGGGACAGAACCACTGAAGCTTTCTTT. Its protein product is CASSGRGDRTTEAFF.

This clonotype was detected many times. The V gene is TRBV7-8, the J gene TRBJ2-5; no firm D call. Germline-derived CDR1 and CDR2 are SGHVS and FQNEAQ. Between the trimmed V and J ends, which lost 5 bases and 4 bases, there was a span of 11 bases. This CDR3 spans 13 amino acids. The CDR3 spells CASSLRQGETQYF. The CDR3 DNA reads TGTGCCAGCAGCCTACGACAAGGAGAGACCCAGTACTTC.

This clonotype showed up many times. V usage is TRBV12-3 or TRBV12-4 and J usage is TRBJ2-5; TRBD2 is a possible D gene (6 bases). The germline V and J ends were trimmed by 5 bases and 5 bases, with 21 bases remaining between them. The CDR3 contains 16 residues. CDR3 nucleotide sequence: TGTGCCAGCAGTCCGGGGACTGCCTTCAATTTGGAGACCCAGTACTTC. Translated, it gives CASSPGTAFNLETQYF.

This clonotype was counted many times. The rearrangement joins TRBV28 to TRBJ1-2, with D possibly TRBD1 on 6 matching bases. V was shortened by 5 bases and J by 5 bases, with 15 bases between the two germline ends. The CDR3 totals 14 residues. The germline V gene has CDR1 MDHEN and CDR2 SYDVKM. CDR3 region: CASSNRARTYGYTF. The CDR3 DNA is TGTGCCAGCAGTAACAGGGCGCGGACATATGGCTACACCTTC.

This clonotype was found many times. This chain joins TRBV11-1 and TRBJ2-5; the D is unclear. The germline gives CDR1 SGHAT, CDR2 FQDESV (reference sequence). This CDR3 spans 12 amino acids. Deletions cut 3 bases from V and 6 bases from J, with 8 bases between. The CDR3 bases are TGTGCCAGCAGCTTGGACCGGCAGACCCAGTACTTC. Translation: CASSLDRQTQYF.

Only a few counts were recorded for this clonotype. The DNA of the CDR3 is TGTGCCAGCAGAACATCGGGACAGGGGGCGAGAGGCTACACCTTC. Translating gives CASRTSGQGARGYTF. The rearrangement joins TRBV6-1 to TRBJ1-2, with 12 bases matching TRBD1. The CDR3 is made up of 15 amino acids. Germline trimming cut 6 bases from V and 8 bases from J; bases unmatched to any gene: 10. Germline V gene sequence: CDR1 MNHNS, CDR2 SASEGT.